The present TCR beta chain was sequenced within a study of T cells and Merkel cell carcinoma outcomes. Study-wide results and caveats: Reportedly, T-cell repertoire with density predicts Merkel cell carcinoma outcomes.

A remark on this clone: Its target is unknown.

The CDR3 has 10 amino acids. V gave up 5 bases and J gave up 2 bases, with 3 bases separating them. Germline-derived CDR1 and CDR2 are GTSNPN and SVGIG (reference sequence). Sequencing was performed with immunoSEQ multiplex PCR; in TCRdb, only in-frame clones are kept and a portion is missing. In the table there are around 15,000 clones, over 80% of which are singletons. This TCR derives from a human donor with Merkel cell carcinoma. The chain uses TRBV30 and TRBJ1-2, with D unresolved. Sequencing used tumor tissue from Merkel cell carcinoma. The CDR3 DNA reads TGTGCCTGGCTGAACTATGGCTACACCTTC. This translates into CAWLNYGYTF.